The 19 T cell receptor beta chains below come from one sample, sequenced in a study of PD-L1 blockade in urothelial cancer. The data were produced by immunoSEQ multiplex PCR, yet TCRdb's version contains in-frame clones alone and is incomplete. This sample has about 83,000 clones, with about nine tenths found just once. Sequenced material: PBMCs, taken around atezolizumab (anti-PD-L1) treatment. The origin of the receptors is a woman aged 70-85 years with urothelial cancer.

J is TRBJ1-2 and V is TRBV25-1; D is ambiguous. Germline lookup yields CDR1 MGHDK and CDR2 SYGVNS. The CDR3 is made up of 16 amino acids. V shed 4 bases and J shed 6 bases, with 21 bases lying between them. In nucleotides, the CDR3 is TGTGCCAGCAGTGCCCGGTCTAGGGTAGAGGGTAATGGCTACACCTTC. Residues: CASSARSRVEGNGYTF.

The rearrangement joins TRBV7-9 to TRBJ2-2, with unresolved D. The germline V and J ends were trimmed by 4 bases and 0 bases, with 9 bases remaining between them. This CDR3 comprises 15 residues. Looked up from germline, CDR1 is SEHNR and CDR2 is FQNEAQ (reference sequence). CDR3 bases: TGTGCCAGCAGCTCCCTTCCCGCGAACACCGGGGAGCTGTTTTTT. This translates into CASSSLPANTGELFF.

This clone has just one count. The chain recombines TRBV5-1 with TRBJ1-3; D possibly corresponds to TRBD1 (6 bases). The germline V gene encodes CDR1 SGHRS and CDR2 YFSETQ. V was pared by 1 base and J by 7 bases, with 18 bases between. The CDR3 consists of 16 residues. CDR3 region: CASSLSWGLIANTIYF. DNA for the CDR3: TGCGCCAGCAGCTTGTCATGGGGGCTCATCGCGAACACCATATATTTT.

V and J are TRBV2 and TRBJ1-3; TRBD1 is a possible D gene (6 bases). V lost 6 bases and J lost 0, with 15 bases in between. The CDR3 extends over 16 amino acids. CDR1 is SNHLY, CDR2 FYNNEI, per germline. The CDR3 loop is CASRLRQASSGNTIYF. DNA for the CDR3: TGTGCCAGCAGACTTAGACAGGCGAGCTCTGGAAACACCATATATTTT. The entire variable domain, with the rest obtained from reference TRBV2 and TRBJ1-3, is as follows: EPEVTQTPSHQVTQMGQEVILRCVPISNHLYFYWYRQILGQKVEFLVSFYNNEISEKSEIFDDQFSVERPDGSNFTLKIRSTKLEDSAMYFCASRLRQASSGNTIYFGEGSWLTVV.

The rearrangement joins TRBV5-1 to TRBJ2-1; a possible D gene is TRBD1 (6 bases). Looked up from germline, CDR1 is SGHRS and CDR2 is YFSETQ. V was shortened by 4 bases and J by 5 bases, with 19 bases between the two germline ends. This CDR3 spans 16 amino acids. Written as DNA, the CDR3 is TGCGCCAGCAGCCTTCGAGCAGGGGCTAGGGACAATGAGCAGTTCTTC. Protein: CASSLRAGARDNEQFF.

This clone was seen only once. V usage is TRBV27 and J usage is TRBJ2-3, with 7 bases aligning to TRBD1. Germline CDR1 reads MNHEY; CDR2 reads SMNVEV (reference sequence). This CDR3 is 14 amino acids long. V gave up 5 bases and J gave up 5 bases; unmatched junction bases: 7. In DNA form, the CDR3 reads TGTGCCAGCAGTCTCGGGACAGCTGGAGATACGCAGTATTTT. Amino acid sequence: CASSLGTAGDTQYF.

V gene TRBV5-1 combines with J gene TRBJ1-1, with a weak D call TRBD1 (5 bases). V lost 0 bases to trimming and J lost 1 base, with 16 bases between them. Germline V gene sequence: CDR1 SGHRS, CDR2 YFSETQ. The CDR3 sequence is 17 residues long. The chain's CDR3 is CASSLVAPGLQNTEAFF. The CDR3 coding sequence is TGCGCCAGCAGCTTGGTGGCTCCGGGACTCCAGAACACTGAAGCTTTCTTT.

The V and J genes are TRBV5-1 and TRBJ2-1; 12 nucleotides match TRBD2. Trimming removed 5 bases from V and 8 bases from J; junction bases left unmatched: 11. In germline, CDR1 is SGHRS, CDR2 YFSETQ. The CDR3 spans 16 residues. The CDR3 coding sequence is TGCGCCAGCAGGGAGACTAGCGGGAGAGGGGGCCATGAGCAGTTCTTC. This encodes CASRETSGRGGHEQFF.

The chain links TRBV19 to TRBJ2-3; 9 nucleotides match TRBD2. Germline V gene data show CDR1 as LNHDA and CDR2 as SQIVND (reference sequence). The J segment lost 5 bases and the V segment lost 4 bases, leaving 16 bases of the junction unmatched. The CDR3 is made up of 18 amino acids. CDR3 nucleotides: TGTGCCAGTAGTACGCCCGGAATAGCGGGAGAGAAGAAAGATACGCAGTATTTT. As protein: CASSTPGIAGEKKDTQYF.

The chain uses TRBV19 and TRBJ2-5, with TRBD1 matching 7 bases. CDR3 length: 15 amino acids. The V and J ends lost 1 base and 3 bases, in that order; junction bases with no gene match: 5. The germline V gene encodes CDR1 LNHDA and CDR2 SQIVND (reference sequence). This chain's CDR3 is CASSIGTGEKETQYF. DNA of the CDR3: TGTGCCAGTAGTATAGGGACAGGTGAGAAAGAGACCCAGTACTTC.

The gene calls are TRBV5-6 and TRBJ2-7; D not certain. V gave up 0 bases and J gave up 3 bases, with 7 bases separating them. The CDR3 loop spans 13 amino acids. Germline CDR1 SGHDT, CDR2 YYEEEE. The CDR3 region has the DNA TGTGCCAGCAGCTTGGCACAGTTCTACGAGCAGTACTTC. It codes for CASSLAQFYEQYF.

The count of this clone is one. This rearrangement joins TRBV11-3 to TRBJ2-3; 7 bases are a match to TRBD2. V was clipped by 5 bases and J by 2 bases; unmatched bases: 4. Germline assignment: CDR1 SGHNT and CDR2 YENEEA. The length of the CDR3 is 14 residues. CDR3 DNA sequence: TGTGCCAGCAGCCCGGGACTACACACAGATACGCAGTATTTT. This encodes CASSPGLHTDTQYF.

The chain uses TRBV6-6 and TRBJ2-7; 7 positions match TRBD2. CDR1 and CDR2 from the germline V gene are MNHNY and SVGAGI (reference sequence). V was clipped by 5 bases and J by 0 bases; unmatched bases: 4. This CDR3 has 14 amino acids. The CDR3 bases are TGTGCCAGCAGTAACCAGCGGGGCTCCTACGAGCAGTACTTC. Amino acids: CASSNQRGSYEQYF.

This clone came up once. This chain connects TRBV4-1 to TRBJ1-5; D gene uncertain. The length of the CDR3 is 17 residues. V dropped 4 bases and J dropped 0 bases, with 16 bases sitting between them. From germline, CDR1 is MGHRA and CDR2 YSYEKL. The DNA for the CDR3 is TGCGCCAGCAGCCCTTTACCTGACACCCTTAGCAATCAGCCCCAGCATTTT. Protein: CASSPLPDTLSNQPQHF.

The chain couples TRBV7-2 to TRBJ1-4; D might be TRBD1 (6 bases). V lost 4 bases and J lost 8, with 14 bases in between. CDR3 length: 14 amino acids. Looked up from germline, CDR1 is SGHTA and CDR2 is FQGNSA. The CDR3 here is CASSYYRVQEKLFF. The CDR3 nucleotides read TGTGCCAGCAGCTACTACAGGGTGCAGGAAAAACTGTTTTTT.

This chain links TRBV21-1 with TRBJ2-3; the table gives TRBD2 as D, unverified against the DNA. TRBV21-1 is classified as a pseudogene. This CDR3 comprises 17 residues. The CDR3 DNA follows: TGTGCCCAAAAGAGGAAGACTAGCGGGAGCTCGCTGGATACGCAGTATTTT. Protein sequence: CAQKRKTSGSSLDTQYF.

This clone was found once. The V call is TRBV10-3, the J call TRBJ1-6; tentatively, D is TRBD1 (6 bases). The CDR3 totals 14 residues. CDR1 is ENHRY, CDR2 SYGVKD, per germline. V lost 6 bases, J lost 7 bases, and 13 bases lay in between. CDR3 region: CAIRAGALNSPLHF. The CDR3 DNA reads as TGTGCCATCAGGGCAGGGGCTTTGAATTCACCCCTCCACTTT.

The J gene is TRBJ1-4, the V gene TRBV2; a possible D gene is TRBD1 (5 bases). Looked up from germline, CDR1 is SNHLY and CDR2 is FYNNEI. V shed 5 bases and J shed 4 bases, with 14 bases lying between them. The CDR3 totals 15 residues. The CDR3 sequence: CASSPFRGNNEKLFF. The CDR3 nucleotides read TGTGCCAGCAGTCCTTTCCGGGGGAATAATGAAAAACTGTTTTTT. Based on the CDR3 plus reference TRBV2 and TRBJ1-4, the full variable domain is EPEVTQTPSHQVTQMGQEVILRCVPISNHLYFYWYRQILGQKVEFLVSFYNNEISEKSEIFDDQFSVERPDGSNFTLKIRSTKLEDSAMYFCASSPFRGNNEKLFFGSGTQLSVL.

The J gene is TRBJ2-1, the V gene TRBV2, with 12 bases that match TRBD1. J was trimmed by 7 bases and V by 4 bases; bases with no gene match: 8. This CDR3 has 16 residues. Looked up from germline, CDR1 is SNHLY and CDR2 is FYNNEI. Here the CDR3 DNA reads TGTGCCAGCAGTGTACGTCTGGGACAGGGGGCGAATGAGCAGTTCTTC. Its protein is CASSVRLGQGANEQFF.